This T cell receptor (beta chain) is drawn from a study of identical twins. Looked up from germline, CDR1 is SGHTA and CDR2 is FQGNSA. There are 14 residues in the CDR3. V lost 4 bases, J lost 2 bases, and 9 bases lay in between. TCRdb re-analysed the 5' RACE reads in MiXCR, keeping a single row per CDR3 protein. The data contain over 600,000 distinct CDR3 sequences, 20% to 25% of them seen just once; the ten biggest clones take up 4% to 5.5%. This clonotype was seen ten or more times. These data were also filed under a second study, of T cells expressing NK-cell markers. As reported in that work: Six of the donors carried dominant NKG2C+ clonotypes that took up about 1.0-7.5% of their CD8+ T cells.

Source material: PBMCs. The sequence was collected from a young woman in good health. The chain employs TRBV7-2 and TRBJ2-1, with D possibly being TRBD2 (6 bases). CDR3 in amino acids: CASSSAGPYNEQFF. Written as DNA, the CDR3 is TGTGCCAGCAGCTCGGCGGGGCCCTACAATGAGCAGTTCTTC.